The 16 T cell receptor beta chains listed next were all sequenced from one sample in a study of blood T cells in healthy people across ages. A second PCR of roughly 7 to 11 cycles used a sample-barcoded 5' primer and a J-beta primer mix. TCRdb passed the 5' RACE reads through MiXCR, listing each CDR3 protein once. Found here are some 900,000 distinct CDR3 sequences, roughly 26% of them singletons; the top ten hold about 18%. Sequences were obtained from blood. The receptors stem from a woman of 80 years or more in good health.

This clonotype has a count of ten or more. The chain recombines TRBV29-1 with TRBJ2-5; possible D gene TRBD1, 6 bases. Germline loops: CDR1 SQVTM, CDR2 ANQGSEA. V dropped 6 bases and J dropped 5 bases, with 16 bases sitting between them. The length of the CDR3 is 13 residues. The CDR3 region is CSVLDSIKETQYF. The DNA for the CDR3 is TGCAGCGTGCTGGACAGTATAAAGGAGACCCAGTACTTC.

This clonotype was recorded many times. This chain uses TRBV5-1 with TRBJ1-2, with TRBD1 as a possible D gene (6 bases). The CDR3 extends over 15 amino acids. Trimming left V 0 bases short and J 6 bases short, with 15 bases between. Germline CDR1 and CDR2: SGHRS and YFSETQ. CDR3 nucleotide sequence: TGCGCCAGCAGCTTGGCACAGGGTAACTCTAATGGCTACACCTTC. Translated, it gives CASSLAQGNSNGYTF.

This clonotype occurred a few times. Its ends do not fully match the called genes, so a read error is possible. V usage is TRBV7-9 and J usage is TRBJ2-6, with 8 positions matching TRBD1. The CDR3 runs to 16 residues. CDR1 SEHNR and CDR2 FQNEAQ come from the germline V gene (reference sequence). As DNA, the CDR3 is TGTGCCAGCAGCTGGGACAGGTTCTCTGGGGCCGACGTCCTGACTTTC. It is translated as CASSWDRFSGADVLTF. Full variable domain (remainder filled in from reference TRBV7-9 and TRBJ2-6): DTGVSQNPRHKITKRGQNVTFRCDPISEHNRLYWYRQTLGQGPEFLTYFQNEAQLEKSRLLSDRFSAERPKGSFSTLEIQRTEQGDSAMYLCASSWDRFSGADVLTFGAGSRLTVL.

This clonotype was seen many times. The J gene is TRBJ2-1, the V gene TRBV7-2; 8 bases map to TRBD2. There are 15 residues in the CDR3. J gave up 3 bases and V 5 bases, and 6 bases lay outside the gene matches. From germline, CDR1 is SGHTA and CDR2 FQGNSA. Here the CDR3 DNA reads TGTGCCAGCAGCCCCTGGCGGGGGGTCTACAATGAGCAGTTCTTC. Residues: CASSPWRGVYNEQFF.

In this sample, this clonotype turned up many times. The J gene is TRBJ2-4, the V gene TRBV7-2; no clear D gene. V was trimmed by 1 base and J by 5 bases, leaving 9 bases between them. The CDR3 consists of 14 residues. CDR1 and CDR2 (germline): SGHTA, FQGNSA. CDR3 residues: CASSLGGVQNIQYF. The CDR3 DNA reads as TGTGCCAGCAGCTTAGGTGGCGTACAAAACATTCAGTACTTC.

Notes on this clonotype: A single base separates this from a much larger clone, so it may be a read error. This chain uses TRBV27 with TRBJ2-7, with a tentative D call TRBD1 (7 bases). The J call may be wrong; the DNA end is better matched by TRBJ2-5. This CDR3 contains 13 residues. CDR1 and CDR2 (germline): MNHEY, SMNVEV (reference sequence). DNA of the CDR3: TGTGCCAGCAGCTCGACAGGGAGGAAGACCCAGTACTTC. It yields the protein CASSSTGRKTQYF.

Worth noting for this clonotype: This may arise from a read error, as a much more abundant clone is one base away. This chain links TRBV20-1 with TRBJ2-5, with 9 bases that match TRBD1. The CDR3 sequence is 14 residues long. V lost 5 bases to trimming and J lost 11 bases; unmatched junction nucleotides: 15. Germline V gene lookup returns CDR1 DFQATT and CDR2 SNEGSKA (reference sequence). The CDR3 loop reads CSAFPGQGHNEQYF. The CDR3, as DNA: TGCAGTGCTTTCCCGGGACAGGGCCACAATGAGCAGTACTTC.

This clonotype was recorded many times. The V and J genes are TRBV29-1 and TRBJ2-5, with D hard to call. Trimming shortened V by 3 bases and J by 0 bases, and 8 bases separated the two germline ends. Germline V gene data show CDR1 as SQVTM and CDR2 as ANQGSEA. The CDR3 runs 13 residues. The CDR3 protein is CSVEGKNQETQYF. As DNA, the CDR3 is TGCAGCGTTGAGGGCAAAAACCAAGAGACCCAGTACTTC. Full variable domain (missing parts from reference TRBV29-1 and TRBJ2-5): SAVISQKPSRDICQRGTSLTIQCQVDSQVTMMFWYRQQPGQSLTLIATANQGSEATYESGFVIDKFPISRPNLTFSTLTVSNMSPEDSSIYLCSVEGKNQETQYFGPGTRLLVL.

This clonotype occurred a few times. The V call is TRBV3-1, the J call TRBJ1-4, with D tentatively TRBD1 (5 bases). CDR3 length equals 14 residues. Looked up from germline, CDR1 is LGHDT and CDR2 is YNNKEL (reference sequence). The ends were cut back, 4 bases at V and 7 bases at J, with 13 bases in the middle. The CDR3 protein is CASSPSTASEKLFF. CDR3 DNA sequence: TGTGCCAGCAGCCCATCGACAGCTAGTGAAAAACTGTTTTTT.

Note on this clonotype: A much larger clone differs by one base, so this may be a read error. The genes are TRBV28 and TRBJ2-3, with 8 bases lining up with TRBD2. Germline loops: CDR1 MDHEN, CDR2 SYDVKM. The CDR3 contains 16 residues. V trimming: 5 bases; J trimming: 2 bases; junction bases outside the gene matches: 9. The CDR3 sequence: CASSPQRELFTDTQYF. The CDR3 coding sequence is TGTGCCAGCAGTCCACAGCGGGAGCTGTTCACAGATACGCAGTATTTT.

With regard to this clonotype: A much larger clone differs by one base, so this may be a read error. The chain uses TRBV15 and TRBJ2-3; D is possibly TRBD1 (5 bases). The CDR3 length is 13 residues. Germline CDR1 LNHNV, CDR2 YYDKDF (reference sequence). The CDR3, as DNA: TGTGTCACCGCAGGCCAGGGTGCAGATACGCAGTATTTT. Translation: CVTAGQGADTQYF.

This clonotype was found many times. The chain links TRBV5-6 to TRBJ2-1; 8 nucleotides line up with TRBD1. The CDR3 length is 15 residues. The germline V gene has CDR1 SGHDT and CDR2 YYEEEE. The ends lost 0 bases at V and 5 bases at J; junction bases unmatched: 4. The CDR3 nucleotides read TGTGCCAGCAGCTTGGTGGACAGGGCGAACAATGAGCAGTTCTTC. This translates into CASSLVDRANNEQFF.

This clonotype was observed at least ten times. The chain couples TRBV10-3 to TRBJ1-2; TRBD1 aligns across 7 bases. The CDR3 runs to 14 residues. V gave up 6 bases and J gave up 4 bases; unmatched junction bases: 8. Per the germline V gene, CDR1 is ENHRY and CDR2 is SYGVKD. The CDR3 DNA follows: TGTGCCATCAGCACCGGGACAGTTTTCTATGGCTACACCTTC. This encodes CAISTGTVFYGYTF.

As regards this clonotype: One end of the junction varies from germline; a read error may be responsible. This chain joins TRBV4-3 and TRBJ1-2; D might be TRBD1 (6 bases). The CDR3 has 16 residues. CDR1 and CDR2 (germline): LGHNA, YSLEER. The CDR3 DNA sequence: TGCGTCAGCAGCCAGGACATCGACAGGATTTACTATGGCTACACCTTC. It specifies CVSSQDIDRIYYGYTF.

This clonotype has only a few counts. The chain joins TRBV2 to TRBJ2-5, with no clear D. V was cut by 6 bases and J by 7 bases, with 9 bases left in between. In germline, CDR1 is SNHLY, CDR2 FYNNEI. The CDR3 runs to 11 residues. The chain's CDR3 is CASRDVGTQYF. In DNA, the CDR3 is TGTGCCAGCAGGGACGTGGGGACCCAGTACTTC.

This clonotype was seen many times. The chain uses TRBV7-2 and TRBJ2-5, with unresolved D. V lost 6 bases to trimming and J lost 5 bases, with 7 bases between them. The CDR3 is made up of 11 amino acids. The germline V gene encodes CDR1 SGHTA and CDR2 FQGNSA. The CDR3 nucleotides are TGTGCCAGCAGGAAGAGCGAGACCCAGTACTTC. Residues: CASRKSETQYF.